This T cell receptor beta chain comes out of a study of a mutant IDH1 vaccine in newly diagnosed glioma. On the study more broadly: Following radiotherapy alone, or alongside temozolomide cycles, vaccination was started after an interval of 4-6 weeks. Sex distribution of treated patients was about 60% male and about 38% female; mean age was roughly 37 years.

Study-wide findings and caveats: Evidence of vaccine-induced immune responses was documented in approximately 93% of patients.

There are 13 residues in the CDR3. Trimming took 9 bases from V and 5 from J, leaving 16 bases between them. Germline loops: CDR1 SNHLY, CDR2 FYNNEI. For this clone: Its antigen remains unidentified.

Stated time point: week 11, during vaccination. Alongside topical imiquimod, each dose of vaccine comprised 300 ug of mutant IDH1 20-mer peptide. The repertoire was sequenced with immunoSEQ multiplex PCR; TCRdb's copy has only in-frame clones and lacks some. Of roughly 130,000 clones in the sample, roughly 78% were seen once. Sequenced material: PBMCs, taken from a glioma patient whose treatment included an IDH1 peptide vaccine. The chain joins TRBV2 to TRBJ2-5, with D perhaps matching TRBD1 (6 bases). This TCR came from a man in his forties with glioma. The CDR3 coding sequence is TGTGCCAGTTCCCCCCAGGGGCTGGAGACCCAGTACTTC. Encoded protein: CASSPQGLETQYF. Variable domain in full (rest from reference TRBV2 and TRBJ2-5): EPEVTQTPSHQVTQMGQEVILRCVPISNHLYFYWYRQILGQKVEFLVSFYNNEISEKSEIFDDQFSVERPDGSNFTLKIRSTKLEDSAMYFCASSPQGLETQYFGPGTRLLVL.